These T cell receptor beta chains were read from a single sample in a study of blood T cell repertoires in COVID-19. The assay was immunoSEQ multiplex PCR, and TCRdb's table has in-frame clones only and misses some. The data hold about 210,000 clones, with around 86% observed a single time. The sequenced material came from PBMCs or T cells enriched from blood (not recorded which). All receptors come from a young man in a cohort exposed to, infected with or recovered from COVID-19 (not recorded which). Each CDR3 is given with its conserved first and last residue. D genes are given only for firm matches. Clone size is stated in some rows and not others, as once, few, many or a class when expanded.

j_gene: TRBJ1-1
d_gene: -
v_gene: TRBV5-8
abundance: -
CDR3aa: CASRATLIQGNTEAFF
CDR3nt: TGTGCCAGCAGAGCAACCCTAATACAGGGGAACACTGAAGCTTTCTTT

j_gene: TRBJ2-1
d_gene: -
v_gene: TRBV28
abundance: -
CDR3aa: CASGTPRSTTIF
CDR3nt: TGTGCCAGCGGCACACCCCGGAGCACCACGATCTTC

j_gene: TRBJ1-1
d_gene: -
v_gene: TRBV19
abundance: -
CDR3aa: CASFAYMNTEAFF
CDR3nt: TGTGCCAGTTTTGCTTACATGAACACTGAAGCTTTCTTT

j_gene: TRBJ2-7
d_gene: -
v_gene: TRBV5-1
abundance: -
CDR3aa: CASSDPGQEQYF
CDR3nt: TGCGCCAGCAGCGATCCTGGACAGGAGCAGTACTTC

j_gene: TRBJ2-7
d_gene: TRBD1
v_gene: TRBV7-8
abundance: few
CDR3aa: CASSLGRDRVGEQYF
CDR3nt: TGTGCCAGCAGCTTAGGTCGGGACAGGGTAGGCGAGCAGTACTTC

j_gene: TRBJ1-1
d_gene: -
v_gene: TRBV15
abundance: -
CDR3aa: CATSRGAGGTEAFF
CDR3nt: TGTGCCACCAGCAGAGGAGCGGGGGGCACTGAAGCTTTCTTT

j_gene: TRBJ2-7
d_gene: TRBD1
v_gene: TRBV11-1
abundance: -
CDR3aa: CASSLARDRGHEQYF
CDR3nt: TGTGCCAGCAGCTTAGCGAGGGACAGGGGCCACGAGCAGTACTTC

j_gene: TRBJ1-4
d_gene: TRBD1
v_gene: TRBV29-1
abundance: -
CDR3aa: CSVNRGEKLFF
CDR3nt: TGCAGCGTAAACAGGGGTGAAAAACTGTTTTTT

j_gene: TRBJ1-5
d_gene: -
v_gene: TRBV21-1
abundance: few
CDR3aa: CASSKADRGRKRRTRQPQHF
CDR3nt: TGTGCCAGCAGCAAAGCCGACAGGGGGCGGAAGCGAAGAACTCGCCAGCCCCAGCATTTT

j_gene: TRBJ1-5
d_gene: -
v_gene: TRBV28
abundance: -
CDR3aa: CASSSTGNRQPQHF
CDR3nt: TGTGCCAGCAGTTCAACAGGGAACCGGCAGCCCCAGCATTTT

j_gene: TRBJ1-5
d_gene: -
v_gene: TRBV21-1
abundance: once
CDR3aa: CASSSDRGEGQSQPQHF
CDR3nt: TGTGCCAGCAGTTCAGACAGGGGGGAAGGACAAAGTCAGCCCCAGCATTTT

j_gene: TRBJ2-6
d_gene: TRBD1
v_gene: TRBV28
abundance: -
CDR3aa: CASRGQGTGANVLTF
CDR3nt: TGTGCCAGCAGGGGACAGGGCACTGGGGCCAACGTCCTGACTTTC

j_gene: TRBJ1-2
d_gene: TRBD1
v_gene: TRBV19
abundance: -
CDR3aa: CASSTTNRGGGYGYTF
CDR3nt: TGTGCCAGTAGTACAACCAACAGGGGCGGAGGCTATGGCTACACCTTC

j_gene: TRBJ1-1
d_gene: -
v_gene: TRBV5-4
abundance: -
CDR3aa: CASSPWAGEDTEAFF
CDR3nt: TGTGCCAGCAGCCCGTGGGCGGGAGAGGACACTGAAGCTTTCTTT

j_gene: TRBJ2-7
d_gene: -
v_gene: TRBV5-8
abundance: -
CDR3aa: CASSLVRADEQYF
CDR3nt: TGTGCCAGCAGCTTGGTCAGGGCCGACGAGCAGTACTTC

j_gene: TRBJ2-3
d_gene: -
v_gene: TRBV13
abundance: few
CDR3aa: CASSRTDTQYF
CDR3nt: TGTGCCAGCAGCCGTACAGATACGCAGTATTTT

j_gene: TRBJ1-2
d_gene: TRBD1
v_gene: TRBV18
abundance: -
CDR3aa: CASSQGQENYGYTF
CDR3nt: TGTGCCAGCTCACAGGGACAGGAGAACTATGGCTACACCTTC

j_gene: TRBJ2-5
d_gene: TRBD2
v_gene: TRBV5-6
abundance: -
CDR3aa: CASSLELYPAGGSETQYF
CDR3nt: TGTGCCAGCAGCTTGGAATTGTATCCAGCGGGAGGGTCCGAGACCCAGTACTTC

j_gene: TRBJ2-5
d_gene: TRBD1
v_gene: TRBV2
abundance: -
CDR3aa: CASSSDRGAQETQYF
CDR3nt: TGTGCCAGCAGTTCTGACAGGGGAGCCCAAGAGACCCAGTACTTC

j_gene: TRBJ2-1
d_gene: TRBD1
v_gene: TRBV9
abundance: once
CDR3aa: CASSTHRDRGDNEQFF
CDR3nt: TGTGCCAGCAGCACGCACCGGGACAGAGGGGACAATGAGCAGTTCTTC

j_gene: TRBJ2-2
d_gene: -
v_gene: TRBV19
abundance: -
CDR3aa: CASSMEGLNTGELFF
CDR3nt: TGTGCCAGTAGTATGGAGGGACTGAACACCGGGGAGCTGTTTTTT

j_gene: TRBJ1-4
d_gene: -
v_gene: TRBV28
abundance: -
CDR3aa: CASSLAGRGEKLFF
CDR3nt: TGTGCCAGCAGTTTGGCAGGGCGAGGTGAAAAACTGTTTTTT

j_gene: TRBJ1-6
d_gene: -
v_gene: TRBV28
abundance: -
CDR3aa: CASSLLQGNSPLHF
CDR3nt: TGTGCCAGCAGTTTGTTACAGGGTAATTCACCCCTCCACTTT

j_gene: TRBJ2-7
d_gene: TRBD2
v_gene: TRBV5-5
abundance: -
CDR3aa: CASSLAGSGSSYEQYF
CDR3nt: TGTGCCAGCAGCTTGGCTGGTAGCGGGAGCTCCTACGAGCAGTACTTC

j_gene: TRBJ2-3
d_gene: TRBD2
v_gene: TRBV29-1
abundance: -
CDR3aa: CSVRTSGSWSDTQYF
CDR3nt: TGCAGCGTCAGGACTAGCGGGAGTTGGTCGGATACGCAGTATTTT

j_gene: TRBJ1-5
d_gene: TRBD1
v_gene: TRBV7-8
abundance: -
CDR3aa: CASSWGQGSNQPQHF
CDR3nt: TGTGCCAGCAGCTGGGGACAGGGAAGCAATCAGCCCCAGCATTTT

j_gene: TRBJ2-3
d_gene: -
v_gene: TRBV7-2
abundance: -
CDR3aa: CASSPRVDTQYF
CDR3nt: TGTGCCAGCAGCCCAAGAGTGGATACGCAGTATTTT

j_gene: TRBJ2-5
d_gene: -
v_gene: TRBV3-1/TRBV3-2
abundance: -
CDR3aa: CASSRETVSQETQYF
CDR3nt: TGTGCCAGCAGCCGTGAGACAGTGAGCCAAGAGACCCAGTACTTC

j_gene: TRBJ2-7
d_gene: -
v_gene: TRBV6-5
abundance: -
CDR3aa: CASRHPQGGQYF
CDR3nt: TGTGCCAGCAGGCATCCTCAGGGTGGGCAGTACTTC

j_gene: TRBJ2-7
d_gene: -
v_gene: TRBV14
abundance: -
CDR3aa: CASSPSSYEQYF
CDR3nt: TGTGCCAGCAGCCCGAGCTCCTACGAGCAGTACTTC

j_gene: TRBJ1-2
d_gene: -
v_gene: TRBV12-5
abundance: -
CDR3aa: CASAPGGFYGYTF
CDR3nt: TGTGCTAGTGCCCCCGGAGGGTTCTATGGCTACACCTTC

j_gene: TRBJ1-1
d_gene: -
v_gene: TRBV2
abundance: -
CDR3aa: CASSETPDTRAQAAFF
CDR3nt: TGTGCCAGCAGTGAAACTCCGGACACCCGGGCTCAAGCTGCTTTCTTT

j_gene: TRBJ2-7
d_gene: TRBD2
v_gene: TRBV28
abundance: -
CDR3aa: CASSSGVAGPSYEQYF
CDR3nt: TGTGCCAGCAGCTCCGGGGTAGCGGGCCCCTCCTACGAGCAGTACTTC

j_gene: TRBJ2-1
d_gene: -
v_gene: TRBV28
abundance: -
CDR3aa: CASSLSQVGGNEQFF
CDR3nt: TGTGCCAGCAGTTTAAGCCAAGTCGGGGGTAATGAGCAGTTCTTC

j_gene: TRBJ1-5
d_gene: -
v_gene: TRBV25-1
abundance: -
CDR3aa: CASSEDTGSNQPQHF
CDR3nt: TGTGCCAGCAGTGAAGATACAGGGTCCAATCAGCCCCAGCATTTT

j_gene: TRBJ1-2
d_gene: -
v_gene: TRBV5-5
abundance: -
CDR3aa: CASSLEGGPNYGYTF
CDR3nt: TGTGCCAGCAGCTTGGAGGGGGGGCCTAACTATGGCTACACCTTC

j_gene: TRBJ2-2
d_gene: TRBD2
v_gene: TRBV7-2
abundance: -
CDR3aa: CASSMTSGIGSGELFF
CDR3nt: TGTGCCAGCAGCATGACTAGCGGGATTGGGTCCGGGGAGCTGTTTTTT

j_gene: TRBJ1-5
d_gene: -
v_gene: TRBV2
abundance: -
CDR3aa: CASRPRGLQPQHF
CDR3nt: TGTGCCAGCAGGCCGCGAGGGTTGCAGCCCCAGCATTTT

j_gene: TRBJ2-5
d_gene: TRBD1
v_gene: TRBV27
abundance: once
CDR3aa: CASSWTGVETQYF
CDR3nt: TGTGCCAGCAGTTGGACAGGGGTCGAGACCCAGTACTTC

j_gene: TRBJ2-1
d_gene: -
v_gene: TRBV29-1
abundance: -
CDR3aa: CSVASSHNEQFF
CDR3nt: TGCAGCGTCGCAAGCTCCCACAATGAGCAGTTCTTC

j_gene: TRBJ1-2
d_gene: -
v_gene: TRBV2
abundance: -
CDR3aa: CASSEKGGYTF
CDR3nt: TGTGCCAGCAGTGAAAAGGGGGGCTACACCTTC

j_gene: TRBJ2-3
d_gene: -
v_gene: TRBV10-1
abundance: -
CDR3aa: CASSPTASTDTQYF
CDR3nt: TGCGCCAGCAGTCCGACAGCTAGCACAGATACGCAGTATTTT

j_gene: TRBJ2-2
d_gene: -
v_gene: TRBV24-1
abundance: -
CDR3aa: CATSPHSGELFF
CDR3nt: TGTGCCACCAGTCCCCATAGTGGGGAGCTGTTTTTT

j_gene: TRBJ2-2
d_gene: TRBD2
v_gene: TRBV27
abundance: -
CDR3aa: CASSSALASRINTGELFF
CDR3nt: TGTGCCAGCAGTTCAGCACTAGCGTCAAGGATTAACACCGGGGAGCTGTTTTTT

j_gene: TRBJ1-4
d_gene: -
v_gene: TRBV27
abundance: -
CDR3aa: CASSPAGEEKLFF
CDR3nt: TGTGCCAGCAGTCCTGCGGGGGAGGAAAAACTGTTTTTT

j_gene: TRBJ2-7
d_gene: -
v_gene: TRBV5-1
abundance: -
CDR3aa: CASSLAANYEQYF
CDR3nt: TGCGCCAGCAGCTTGGCAGCGAACTACGAGCAGTACTTC

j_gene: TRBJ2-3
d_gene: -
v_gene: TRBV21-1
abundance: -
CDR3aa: CASTSGTSFVTQYF
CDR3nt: TGTGCCAGCACCTCCGGGACTAGCTTCGTTACGCAGTATTTT

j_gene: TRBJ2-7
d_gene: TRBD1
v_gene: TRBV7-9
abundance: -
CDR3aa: CASSPWDSSYEQYF
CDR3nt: TGTGCCAGCAGCCCCTGGGACAGTTCCTACGAGCAGTACTTC